This T cell receptor beta chain originates from a study of T cell responses to AZD1222 COVID-19 vaccine. Turning to the study itself: Doses given second, at about 4 or about 12 weeks, were pooled.

With respect to this clone: Its target is unknown.

V lost 6 bases to trimming and J lost 10 bases; unmatched junction nucleotides: 13. The germline gives CDR1 LNHDA, CDR2 SQIVND (reference sequence). The CDR3 has 14 residues. The method was immunoSEQ multiplex PCR; TCRdb's version includes in-frame clones alone and lacks a portion of them. The sample has 90,000 to 120,000 clones, more than 75% seen once. Notes on the study in general: Nearly half of unique spike-specific TCRs reportedly avoided B.1.351 and B.1.1.7 mutated regions. Females made up more of the donors, who were largely white British, and clonal diversity may have come out too low.

The sequencing here drew on peripheral blood, taken on day 0 of AZD1222 vaccination. The chain carries TRBV19 and TRBJ1-1, with 8 bases that match TRBD1. This clonotype was obtained from an adult in good health. CDR3 nucleotides: TGTGCCAGTAGCGCCCCCGGACAGGGTTTGAGAGCTTTCTTT. Amino acid sequence: CASSAPGQGLRAFF.